Listed below are T cell receptor beta chains from one sample, sequenced in a study of shared clonotypes between healthy human individuals. The table came from immunoSEQ multiplex PCR; TCRdb's copy has only in-frame clones and leaves some out. This sample yields fewer than 2.5 million clones, of which approximately 93% are seen a single time; around 0.4% belongs to the top ten. The sample comprised naive CD4+ T cells from PBMCs. These receptors all stem from a man younger than 35 in good health. Some clones in this sample may be carry-over from other donors' samples. The CDR3 runs from the conserved cysteine through the conserved F or W. The D gene is left open where the match is weak. Only part of the rows carry a size: once, few, many, or a class if the clone is expanded.

J | D | size | V | length | DNA | CDR3
TRBJ1-5 | TRBD1 | few | TRBV18 | 13 | TGTGCCAGCTCACCCGACAGGGAACAGCCCCAGCATTTT | CASSPDREQPQHF
TRBJ2-6 | TRBD1 | - | TRBV5-6 | 18 | TGTGCCAGCAGCCAGACGGGACAGGGGAGCTCTGGGGCCAACGTCCTGACTTTC | CASSQTGQGSSGANVLTF
TRBJ1-1 | - | - | TRBV10-3 | 14 | TGTGCCATCAGTGGTACAGGTCGGGACACTGAAGCTTTCTTT | CAISGTGRDTEAFF
TRBJ1-2 | - | - | TRBV28 | 10 | TGTGCCAGCAGTTATAATGGCTACACCTTC | CASSYNGYTF
TRBJ1-2 | - | - | TRBV5-1 | 13 | TGCGCCAGCAGCTTGGGACAGGCGCTGGGCTACACCTTC | CASSLGQALGYTF
TRBJ1-2 | - | - | TRBV6-6 | 12 | TGTGCCAGCACGATGCAGAGGGATGGCTACACCTTC | CASTMQRDGYTF
TRBJ2-1 | TRBD1 | - | TRBV28 | 16 | TGTGCCAGCAGCCCACAGGGACAGGGGCCTTACAATGAGCAGTTCTTC | CASSPQGQGPYNEQFF
TRBJ1-1 | - | few | TRBV30 | 11 | TGTGCCTGGAAAGCAGTGGGTGAAGCTTTCTTT | CAWKAVGEAFF
TRBJ2-3 | TRBD2 | - | TRBV7-7 | 15 | TGTGCCAGCAGCTTATCGGGAGGATTGGCAGATACGCAGTATTTT | CASSLSGGLADTQYF
TRBJ2-1 | - | - | TRBV18 | 17 | TGTGCCAGCTCACCACCGGAGGCCTGGAGCTCCTACAATGAGCAGTTCTTC | CASSPPEAWSSYNEQFF
TRBJ1-1 | - | - | TRBV29-1 | 14 | TGCAGCGTTGCTCCGGCAGAGCGAAACACTGAAGCTTTCTTT | CSVAPAERNTEAFF
TRBJ1-2 | - | - | TRBV29-1 | 13 | TGCAGCGTTAGGGGGGTCTTCTCGGGACGGTACACCTTC | CSVRGVFSGRYTF
TRBJ2-1 | - | - | TRBV10-1 | 16 | TGCGCCAGCAGAGATCATTGGGAAGGCACGGCGATTGAGCAGTTCTTC | CASRDHWEGTAIEQFF
TRBJ2-5 | - | - | TRBV11-2 | 12 | TGTGCCAGCAGCAACGCAAGGGAGACCCAGTACTTC | CASSNARETQYF
TRBJ2-3 | - | - | TRBV19 | 13 | TGTGCCAGTAGTATCAGGGGGGGCGATACGCAGTATTTT | CASSIRGGDTQYF
TRBJ2-1 | TRBD1 | - | TRBV10-3 | 13 | TGTGCCATCAGTGAGACAGGGGCATATGAGCAGTTCTTC | CAISETGAYEQFF
TRBJ2-5 | TRBD1 | - | TRBV10-3 | 17 | TGTGCCATCAGCCGGGCCCCGGGACAGGGGGGCCCAGAGACCCAGTACTTC | CAISRAPGQGGPETQYF
TRBJ2-7 | TRBD1 | - | TRBV5-4 | 14 | TGTGCCAGCAGGAGGACAGGCGCGAACTACGAGCAGTACTTC | CASRRTGANYEQYF
TRBJ2-5 | TRBD2 | - | TRBV7-8 | 15 | TGTGCCAGCAGCTTACGGGGGGGCCCCTATAGGACCCAGTACTTC | CASSLRGGPYRTQYF
TRBJ2-2 | TRBD2 | - | TRBV10-1 | 16 | TGCGCCAGCAGTGACCCGGGACTACCAAACACCGGGGAGCTGTTTTTT | CASSDPGLPNTGELFF
TRBJ2-5 | - | - | TRBV5-4 | 13 | TGTGCCAGCAGCTTGGAGGCCACTACGGAGCAGTACTTC | CASSLEATTEQYF
TRBJ2-7 | - | once | TRBV28 | 13 | TGTGCCAGCAGTTTATTCCCGCCTTACGAGCAGTACTTC | CASSLFPPYEQYF
TRBJ2-3 | TRBD2 | - | TRBV2 | 13 | TGTGCCAGCGGAACTAGCGGGAGTGATACGCAGTATTTT | CASGTSGSDTQYF
TRBJ2-1 | TRBD2 | - | TRBV5-1 | 15 | TGCGCCAGCAGCTTGGTAGCGGGAGTCAACAATGAGCAGTTCTTC | CASSLVAGVNNEQFF
TRBJ2-5 | - | - | TRBV7-6 | 11 | TGTGCCAGCAGCTTACAAGAGACCCAGTACTTC | CASSLQETQYF
TRBJ1-5 | - | - | TRBV27 | 15 | TGTGCCAGCAGGACCGCCAGGGGTACCAATCAGCCCCAGCATTTT | CASRTARGTNQPQHF
TRBJ2-5 | TRBD1 | - | TRBV9 | 16 | TGTGCCAGCAGCGTAGGGCCCCGACAGGGCTGGGGGACCCAGTACTTC | CASSVGPRQGWGTQYF
TRBJ2-7 | - | - | TRBV27 | 14 | TGTGCCAGCAGTTTCGACTCCACCGGTAGGAAGCAGTACTTC | CASSFDSTGRKQYF
TRBJ2-5 | - | - | TRBV30 | 13 | TGTGCCTGGAGTGGGGGGGAGAAGGAGACCCAGTACTTC | CAWSGGEKETQYF
TRBJ2-1 | TRBD1 | - | TRBV19 | 15 | TGTGCCAGTAGTCGATACAGGGGTTCCTACAATGAGCAGTTCTTC | CASSRYRGSYNEQFF
TRBJ2-1 | TRBD2 | - | TRBV29-1 | 14 | TGCAGCGGGGGATGGGTTGGACTAGTGAGTGAGCAGTTCTTC | CSGGWVGLVSEQFF